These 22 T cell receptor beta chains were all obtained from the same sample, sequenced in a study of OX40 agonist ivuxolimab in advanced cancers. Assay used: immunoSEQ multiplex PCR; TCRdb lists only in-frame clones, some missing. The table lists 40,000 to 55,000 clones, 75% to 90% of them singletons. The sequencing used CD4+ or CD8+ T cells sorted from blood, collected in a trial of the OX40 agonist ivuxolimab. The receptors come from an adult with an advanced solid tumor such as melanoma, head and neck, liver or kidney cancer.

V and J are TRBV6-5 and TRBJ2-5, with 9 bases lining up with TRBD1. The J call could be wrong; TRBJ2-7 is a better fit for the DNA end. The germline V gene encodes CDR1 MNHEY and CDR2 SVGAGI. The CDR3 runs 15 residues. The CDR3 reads CASSYAGQGRNEQYF. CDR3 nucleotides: TGTGCCAGCAGTTACGCCGGACAGGGGAGGAACGAGCAGTACTTC.

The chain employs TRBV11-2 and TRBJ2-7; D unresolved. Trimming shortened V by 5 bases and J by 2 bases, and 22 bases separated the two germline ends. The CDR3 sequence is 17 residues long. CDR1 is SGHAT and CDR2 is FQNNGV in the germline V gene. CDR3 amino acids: CASSPLKGGRKPYEQYF. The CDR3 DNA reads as TGTGCCAGCAGCCCTCTTAAAGGTGGGCGGAAACCCTACGAGCAGTACTTC.

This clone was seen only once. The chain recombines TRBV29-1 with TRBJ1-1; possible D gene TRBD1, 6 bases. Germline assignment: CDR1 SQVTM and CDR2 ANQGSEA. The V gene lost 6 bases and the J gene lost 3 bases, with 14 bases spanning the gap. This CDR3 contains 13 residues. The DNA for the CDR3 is TGCAGCGTAGTACCGACAGGACACACTGAAGCTTTCTTT. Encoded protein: CSVVPTGHTEAFF.

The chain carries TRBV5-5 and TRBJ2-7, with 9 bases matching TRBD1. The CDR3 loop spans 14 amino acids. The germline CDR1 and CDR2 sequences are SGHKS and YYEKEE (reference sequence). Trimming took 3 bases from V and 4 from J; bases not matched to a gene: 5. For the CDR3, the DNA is TGTGCCAGCAGCTCGGGGACAGGGCTATACGAGCAGTACTTC. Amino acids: CASSSGTGLYEQYF. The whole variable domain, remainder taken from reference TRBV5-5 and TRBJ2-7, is DAGVTQSPTHLIKTRGQQVTLRCSPISGHKSVSWYQQVLGQGPQFIFQYYEKEERGRGNFPDRFSARQFPNYSSELNVNALLLGDSALYLCASSSGTGLYEQYFGPGTRLTVT.

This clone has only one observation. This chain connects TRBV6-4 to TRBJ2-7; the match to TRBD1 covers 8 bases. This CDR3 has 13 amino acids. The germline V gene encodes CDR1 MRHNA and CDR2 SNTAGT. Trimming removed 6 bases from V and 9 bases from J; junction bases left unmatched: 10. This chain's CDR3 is CASRRDRSFGQYF. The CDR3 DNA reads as TGTGCCAGCAGGAGGGACAGGTCCTTTGGGCAGTACTTC.

CDR3 sequence: CASSTPGGDTQYF. In DNA form, the CDR3 reads TGTGCCAGCAGCACCCCCGGGGGGGATACGCAGTATTTT. The rearrangement links TRBV9 to TRBJ2-3; 7 bases agree with TRBD2. This CDR3 is 13 amino acids long. The germline gives CDR1 SGDLS, CDR2 YYNGEE. The V gene end was trimmed by 4 bases and the J gene end by 6 bases; junction bases not matched to a gene: 5.

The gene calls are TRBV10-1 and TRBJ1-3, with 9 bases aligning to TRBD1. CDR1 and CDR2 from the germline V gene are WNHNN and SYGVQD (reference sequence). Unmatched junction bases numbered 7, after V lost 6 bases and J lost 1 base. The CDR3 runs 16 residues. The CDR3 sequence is CASSVPDRGSGNTIYF. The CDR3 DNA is TGCGCCAGCAGCGTACCAGACAGGGGGTCTGGAAACACCATATATTTT.

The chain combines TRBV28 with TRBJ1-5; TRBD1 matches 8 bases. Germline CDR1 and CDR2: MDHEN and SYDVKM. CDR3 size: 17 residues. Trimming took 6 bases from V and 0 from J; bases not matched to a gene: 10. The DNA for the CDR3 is TGTGCCAGCAGCCGACAGGGGTTAAAATATAGCAATCAGCCCCAGCATTTT. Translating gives CASSRQGLKYSNQPQHF.

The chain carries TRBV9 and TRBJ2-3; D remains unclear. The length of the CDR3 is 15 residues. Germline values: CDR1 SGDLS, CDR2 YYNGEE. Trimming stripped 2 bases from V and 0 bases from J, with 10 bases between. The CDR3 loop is CASSVLDSSTDTQYF. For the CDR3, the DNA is TGTGCCAGCAGCGTCTTAGACTCTAGCACAGATACGCAGTATTTT.

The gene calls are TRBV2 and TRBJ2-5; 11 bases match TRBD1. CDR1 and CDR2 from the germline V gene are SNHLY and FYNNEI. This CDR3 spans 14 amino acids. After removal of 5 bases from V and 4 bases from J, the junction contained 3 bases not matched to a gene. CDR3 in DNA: TGTGCCAGCAGTTTGGGACAGGGGGGAGAGACCCAGTACTTC. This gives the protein CASSLGQGGETQYF.

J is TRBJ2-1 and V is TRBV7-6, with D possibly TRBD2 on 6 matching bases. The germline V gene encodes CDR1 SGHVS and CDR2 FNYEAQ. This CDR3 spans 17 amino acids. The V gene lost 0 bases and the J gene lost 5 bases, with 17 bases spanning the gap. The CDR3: CASSLAVRGTSNNEQFF. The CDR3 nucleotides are TGTGCCAGCAGCTTAGCCGTTCGGGGGACTTCGAACAATGAGCAGTTCTTC.

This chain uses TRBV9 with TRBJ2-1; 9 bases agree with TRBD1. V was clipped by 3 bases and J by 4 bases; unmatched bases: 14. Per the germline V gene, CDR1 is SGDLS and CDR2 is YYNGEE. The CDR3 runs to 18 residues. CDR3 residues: CASSGPPQTGGRYNEQFF. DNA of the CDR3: TGTGCCAGCAGCGGACCACCTCAGACAGGGGGAAGATACAATGAGCAGTTCTTC.

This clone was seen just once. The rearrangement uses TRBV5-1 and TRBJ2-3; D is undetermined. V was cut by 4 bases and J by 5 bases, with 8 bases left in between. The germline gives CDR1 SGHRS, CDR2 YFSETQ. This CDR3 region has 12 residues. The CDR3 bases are TGCGCCAGCAGCCCCGGAATAGATACGCAGTATTTT. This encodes CASSPGIDTQYF.

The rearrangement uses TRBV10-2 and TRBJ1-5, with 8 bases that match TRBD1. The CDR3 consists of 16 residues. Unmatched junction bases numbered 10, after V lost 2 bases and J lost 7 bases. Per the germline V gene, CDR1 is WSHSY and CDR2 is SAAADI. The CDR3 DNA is TGCGCCAGCAGTGAGCCGAACAGGGGGAGAGGGCAGCCCCAGCATTTT. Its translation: CASSEPNRGRGQPQHF.

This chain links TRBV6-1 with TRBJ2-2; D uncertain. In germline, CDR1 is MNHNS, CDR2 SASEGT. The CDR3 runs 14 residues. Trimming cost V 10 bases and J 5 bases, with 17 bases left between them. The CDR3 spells CAIPHSLGTGELFF. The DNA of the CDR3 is TGTGCCATCCCCCACTCCCTTGGGACCGGGGAGCTGTTTTTT.

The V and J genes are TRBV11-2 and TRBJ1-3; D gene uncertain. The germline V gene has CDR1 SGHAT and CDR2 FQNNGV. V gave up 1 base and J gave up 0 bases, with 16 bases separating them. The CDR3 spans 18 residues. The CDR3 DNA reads TGTGCCAGCAGCTTAGTTTCGGCCGGCAGGTACTCTGGAAACACCATATATTTT. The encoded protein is CASSLVSAGRYSGNTIYF.

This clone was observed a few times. The CDR3 is CASSLGGPRSRGTQYF. The CDR3 bases are TGTGCCAGCAGCTTGGGGGGACCCAGATCGCGCGGTACGCAGTATTTT. The J gene is TRBJ2-3, the V gene TRBV5-6; D assignment may be TRBD1 or TRBD2 (5 bases each). V was cut by 0 bases and J by 8 bases, with 19 bases left in between. This CDR3 is built from 16 residues. Per the germline V gene, CDR1 is SGHDT and CDR2 is YYEEEE.

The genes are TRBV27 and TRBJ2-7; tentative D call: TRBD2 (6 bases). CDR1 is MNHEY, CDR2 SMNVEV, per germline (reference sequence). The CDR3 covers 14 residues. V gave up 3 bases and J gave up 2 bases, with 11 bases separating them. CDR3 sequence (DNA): TGTGCCAGCAGTTTGGGGACTTTCGCCTACGAGCAGTACTTC. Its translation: CASSLGTFAYEQYF.

CDR3 protein: CAISESVAGGGQPQHF. In nucleotides, the CDR3 is TGTGCCATCAGTGAGTCGGTCGCTGGTGGCGGTCAGCCCCAGCATTTT. The chain uses TRBV10-3 and TRBJ1-5; unclear D gene. This CDR3 contains 16 residues. Deletions cut 0 bases from V and 6 bases from J, with 15 bases between. CDR1 ENHRY and CDR2 SYGVKD come from the germline V gene.

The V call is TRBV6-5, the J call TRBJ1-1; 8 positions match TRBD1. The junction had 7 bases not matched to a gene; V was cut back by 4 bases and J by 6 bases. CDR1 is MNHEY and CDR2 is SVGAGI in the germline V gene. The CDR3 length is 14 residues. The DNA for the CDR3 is TGTGCCAGCAGTTTCCCGGGACAGGAGGCTGAAGCTTTCTTT. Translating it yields CASSFPGQEAEAFF.

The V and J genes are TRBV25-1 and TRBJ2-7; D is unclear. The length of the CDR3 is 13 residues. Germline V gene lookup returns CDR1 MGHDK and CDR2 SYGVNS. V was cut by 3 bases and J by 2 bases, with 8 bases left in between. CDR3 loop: CASSDTMAYEQYF. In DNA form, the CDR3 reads TGTGCCAGCAGTGACACCATGGCCTACGAGCAGTACTTC.

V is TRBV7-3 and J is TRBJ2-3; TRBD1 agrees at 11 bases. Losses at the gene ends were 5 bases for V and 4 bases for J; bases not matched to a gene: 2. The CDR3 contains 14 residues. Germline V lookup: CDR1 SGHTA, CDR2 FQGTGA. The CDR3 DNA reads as TGTGCCAGCAGCCGGGACAGGGGGGCAGATACGCAGTATTTT. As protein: CASSRDRGADTQYF. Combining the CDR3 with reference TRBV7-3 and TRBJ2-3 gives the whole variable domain GAGVSQTPSNKVTEKGKYVELRCDPISGHTALYWYRQSLGQGPEFLIYFQGTGAADDSGLPNDRFFAVRPEGSVSTLKIQRTERGDSAVYLCASSRDRGADTQYFGPGTRLTVL.